The 7 T cell receptor beta chains below come from one sample, sequenced in a study of cytomegalovirus exposure and HLA in healthy donors. The PCR had 60 Vbeta and 13 Jbeta primers. Generated by immunoSEQ multiplex PCR, the TCRdb table keeps only in-frame clones and is missing some. Here the sample spans around 140,000 clones, more than 75% being singletons. Sample: PBMCs. The receptors here all came from a female donor in good health and CMV-seronegative.

The J gene is TRBJ2-1, the V gene TRBV27; D possibly corresponds to TRBD1 (7 bases). Germline V CDR1 and CDR2: MNHEY, SMNVEV (reference sequence). V was trimmed by 0 bases and J by 8 bases, leaving 11 bases between them. This CDR3 is built from 14 residues. DNA for the CDR3: TGTGCCAGCAGTTTATCCAGGGGGGCGGATGAGCAGTTCTTC. Encoded protein: CASSLSRGADEQFF.

The chain couples TRBV6-1 to TRBJ2-3; 12 nucleotides align to TRBD2. The V and J ends lost 8 bases and 4 bases, in that order; junction bases with no gene match: 4. The CDR3 covers 14 residues. The germline CDR1 and CDR2 sequences are MNHNS and SASEGT. The CDR3 reads CASATSGGPDTQYF. CDR3 coding DNA: TGTGCCAGCGCCACTAGCGGGGGGCCAGATACGCAGTATTTT.

This clone was detected only a few times. The CDR3 loop is CASGPGHSNTEAFF. The CDR3 DNA is TGTGCCAGCGGGCCGGGACATTCGAACACTGAAGCTTTCTTT. This chain connects TRBV28 to TRBJ1-1; tentative D call: TRBD1 (6 bases). The ends were cut back, 8 bases at V and 1 base at J, with 14 bases in the middle. Per germline, CDR1 MDHEN and CDR2 SYDVKM. The CDR3 has 14 amino acids.

The chain combines TRBV5-1 with TRBJ2-7, with 9 bases matching TRBD2. V shed 3 bases, J shed 0 bases, and the junction held 4 bases outside the gene matches. The length of the CDR3 is 15 residues. Per germline, CDR1 SGHRS and CDR2 YFSETQ. The CDR3 protein is CASSYQTSGSYEQYF. The CDR3 DNA reads TGCGCCAGCAGCTATCAGACTAGCGGCTCCTACGAGCAGTACTTC.

The chain links TRBV23-1 to TRBJ1-5; 10 positions match TRBD1. TRBV23-1 is an ORF for which the function is uncertain. The length of the CDR3 is 16 residues. V gave up 1 base and J gave up 3 bases; unmatched junction bases: 3. The DNA of the CDR3 is TGCGCCAGCAGTCAATATGACAGGGGGCTCAATCAGCCCCAGCATTTT. It translates to CASSQYDRGLNQPQHF.

This clone has a single count. The genes are TRBV9 and TRBJ1-5; D uncertain. The V gene's germline CDR1 is SGDLS and CDR2 YYNGEE. CDR3 length: 15 residues. Trimming cost V 4 bases and J 6 bases, with 17 bases left between them. CDR3 bases: TGTGCCAGCAGCCCAGACCCGGCAGTAGCTCAGCCCCAGCATTTT. Translation: CASSPDPAVAQPQHF.

This clone showed up just once. The chain combines TRBV6-1 with TRBJ2-1, with 8 bases lining up with TRBD2. Losses at the gene ends were 2 bases for V and 0 bases for J; bases not matched to a gene: 3. Germline lookup yields CDR1 MNHNS and CDR2 SASEGT. The CDR3 length is 16 residues. CDR3 DNA: TGTGCCAGCAGTGAAAGCGGGAGTTCCTCCTACAATGAGCAGTTCTTC. It yields the protein CASSESGSSSYNEQFF.